This TCR beta chain was recorded in a study of blood T cell repertoires in COVID-19. This CDR3 region has 16 residues. Looked up from germline, CDR1 is SGHNT and CDR2 is YENEEA. Trimming at V came to 1 base and at J to 3 bases, leaving 6 bases not matched to a gene. Recruited during active infection, patients (from Seattle) were subsequently followed longitudinally. The assay was immunoSEQ multiplex PCR, and TCRdb's table has in-frame clones only and misses some. Among over 250,000 clones listed, roughly 80% were seen once. The receptor was isolated from a human donor with COVID-19, enrolled during active disease. The donor label of this sample is uncertain. Sequencing input: peripheral blood. The chain employs TRBV11-3 and TRBJ2-5; 9 nucleotides line up with TRBD2. In DNA form, the CDR3 reads TGTGCCAGCAGCTTAGGGGGGACTAGCCCGAAAGAGACCCAGTACTTC. It codes for CASSLGGTSPKETQYF.